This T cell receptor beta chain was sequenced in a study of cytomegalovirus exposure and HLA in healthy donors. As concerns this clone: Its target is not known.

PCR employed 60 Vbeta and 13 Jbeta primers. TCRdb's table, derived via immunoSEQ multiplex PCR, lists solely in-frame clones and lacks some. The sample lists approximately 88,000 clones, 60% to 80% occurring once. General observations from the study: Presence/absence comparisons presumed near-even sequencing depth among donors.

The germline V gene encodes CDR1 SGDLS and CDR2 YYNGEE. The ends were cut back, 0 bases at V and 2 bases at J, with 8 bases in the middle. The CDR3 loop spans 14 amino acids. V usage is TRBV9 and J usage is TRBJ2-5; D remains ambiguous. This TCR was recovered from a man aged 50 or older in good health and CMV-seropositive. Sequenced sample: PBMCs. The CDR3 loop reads CASSVDGQQETQYF. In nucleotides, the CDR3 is TGTGCCAGCAGCGTAGATGGGCAGCAAGAGACCCAGTACTTC. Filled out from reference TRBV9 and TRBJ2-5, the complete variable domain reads DSGVTQTPKHLITATGQRVTLRCSPRSGDLSVYWYQQSLDQGLQFLIQYYNGEERAKGNILERFSAQQFPDLHSELNLSSLELGDSALYFCASSVDGQQETQYFGPGTRLLVL.